This TCR beta chain was observed in a study of blood T cell repertoires in COVID-19. Deletions cut 0 bases from V and 6 bases from J, with 10 bases between. The CDR3 sequence is 13 residues long. Germline V gives CDR1 SGDLS, CDR2 YYNGEE. The method was immunoSEQ multiplex PCR; TCRdb's version includes in-frame clones alone and lacks a portion of them. The data contain about 120,000 clones, roughly 74% of them seen just once; the ten biggest clones take up roughly 5%. This TCR derives from a man in his fifties or sixties with acute or convalescent COVID-19. V is TRBV9 and J is TRBJ2-7; D ambiguous. The sequencing input was peripheral blood. CDR3 coding DNA: TGTGCCAGCAGCGTAGGGGCGAAAAGCGAGCAGTACTTC. Protein sequence: CASSVGAKSEQYF.